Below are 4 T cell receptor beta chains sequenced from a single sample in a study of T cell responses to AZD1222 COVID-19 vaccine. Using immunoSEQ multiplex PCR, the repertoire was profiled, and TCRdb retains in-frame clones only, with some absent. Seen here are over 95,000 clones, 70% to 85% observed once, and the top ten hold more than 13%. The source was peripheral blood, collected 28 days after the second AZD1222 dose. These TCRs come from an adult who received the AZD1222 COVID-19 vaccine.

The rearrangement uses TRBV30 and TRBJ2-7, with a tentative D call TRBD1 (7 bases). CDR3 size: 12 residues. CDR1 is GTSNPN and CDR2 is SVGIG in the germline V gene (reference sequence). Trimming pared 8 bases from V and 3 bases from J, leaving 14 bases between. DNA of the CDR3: TGTGCCCGGGGGCACAGGGGCTACGAGCAGTACTTC. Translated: CARGHRGYEQYF.

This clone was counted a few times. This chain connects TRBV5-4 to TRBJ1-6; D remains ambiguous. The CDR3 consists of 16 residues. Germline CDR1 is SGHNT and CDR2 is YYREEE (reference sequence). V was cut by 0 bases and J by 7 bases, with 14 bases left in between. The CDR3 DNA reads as TGTGCCAGCAGCTTGGATGGTTACAAGTTAAATTCACCCCTCCACTTT. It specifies CASSLDGYKLNSPLHF.

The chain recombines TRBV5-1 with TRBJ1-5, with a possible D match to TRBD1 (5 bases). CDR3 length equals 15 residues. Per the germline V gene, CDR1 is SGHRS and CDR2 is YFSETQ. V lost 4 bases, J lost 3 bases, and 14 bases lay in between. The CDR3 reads CASSLDPGANQPQHF. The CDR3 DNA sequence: TGCGCCAGCAGCCTGGACCCTGGGGCCAATCAGCCCCAGCATTTT.

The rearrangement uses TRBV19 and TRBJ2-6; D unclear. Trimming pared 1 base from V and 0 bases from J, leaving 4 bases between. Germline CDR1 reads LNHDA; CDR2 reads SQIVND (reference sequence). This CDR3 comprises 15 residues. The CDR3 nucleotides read TGTGCCAGTAGTATAGTGCGCTCTGGGGCCAACGTCCTGACTTTC. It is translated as CASSIVRSGANVLTF.